Below, 29 T cell receptor beta chains from the same sample are listed, as sequenced in a study of long-term antiretroviral therapy in people with HIV. Survey-level immunoSEQ v3.0 assays were run. Data came from immunoSEQ multiplex PCR; TCRdb stores just in-frame clones and leaves some out. The sample shows under 25,000 clones, 80% of them seen only once. The source was unsorted PBMCs, collected 0.2 years after starting antiretroviral therapy. Source of these receptors: a woman between 40 and 55 years old with HIV.

V usage is TRBV15 and J usage is TRBJ1-1; D might be TRBD1 (5 bases). There are 13 residues in the CDR3. Trimming stripped 5 bases from V and 4 bases from J, with 11 bases between. Germline loops: CDR1 LNHNV, CDR2 YYDKDF (reference sequence). DNA of the CDR3: TGTGCCACCAGCCCTGCGGGGGGCACTGAAGCTTTCTTT. Translating gives CATSPAGGTEAFF. Drawing the rest from reference TRBV15 and TRBJ1-1, the complete variable domain is DAMVIQNPRYQVTQFGKPVTLSCSQTLNHNVMYWYQQKSSQAPKLLFHYYDKDFNNEADTPDNFQSRRPNTSFCFLDIRSPGLGDTAMYLCATSPAGGTEAFFGQGTRLTVV.

The gene calls are TRBV9 and TRBJ2-7; D is unclear. Germline CDR1 SGDLS, CDR2 YYNGEE. The CDR3 sequence is 15 residues long. V lost 3 bases to trimming and J lost 2 bases, with 15 bases between them. DNA for the CDR3: TGTGCCAGCAGCGCGCTGACCGGGTCGCCCTACGAGCAGTACTTC. Encoded protein: CASSALTGSPYEQYF.

The chain employs TRBV9 and TRBJ2-7; TRBD2 aligns across 8 bases. The junction had 7 bases not matched to a gene; V was cut back by 0 bases and J by 5 bases. CDR1 SGDLS and CDR2 YYNGEE come from the germline V gene. There are 15 residues in the CDR3. CDR3 coding DNA: TGTGCCAGCAGCGTAGTAGCGGGAACACCCCACGAGCAGTACTTC. This encodes CASSVVAGTPHEQYF.

The genes are TRBV7-9 and TRBJ1-4; D possibly corresponds to TRBD1 (5 bases). With 5 bases removed from V and 5 bases from J, the gap between germline ends came to 15 bases. Per germline, CDR1 SEHNR and CDR2 FQNEAQ (reference sequence). This CDR3 has 15 amino acids. The CDR3 DNA follows: TGTGCCAGCAGCGGGCAGGGAACGGGAAATGAAAAACTGTTTTTT. This encodes CASSGQGTGNEKLFF.

The chain carries TRBV11-2 and TRBJ2-1; a possible D gene is TRBD2 (5 bases). Trimming left V 4 bases short and J 1 base short, with 11 bases between. The CDR3 totals 15 residues. Germline loops: CDR1 SGHAT, CDR2 FQNNGV. The CDR3 protein is CASSSLRESYNEQFF. CDR3 in DNA: TGTGCCAGCAGCTCTCTCCGGGAATCCTACAATGAGCAGTTCTTC.

This sequence joins TRBV4-1 and TRBJ1-2, with no clear D. The germline V gene encodes CDR1 MGHRA and CDR2 YSYEKL. The V end lost 2 bases, the J end lost 3 bases, and 13 bases lay between the germline ends. This CDR3 comprises 15 residues. CDR3 residues: CASSQTFGPDYGYTF. The CDR3 nucleotides are TGCGCCAGCAGCCAAACCTTTGGACCCGACTATGGCTACACCTTC.

V is TRBV30 and J is TRBJ1-6; D remains ambiguous. Germline loops: CDR1 GTSNPN, CDR2 SVGIG (reference sequence). Trimming stripped 2 bases from V and 8 bases from J, with 10 bases between. This CDR3 has 13 residues. The CDR3 reads CAWSRGTHSPLHF. The CDR3 DNA follows: TGTGCCTGGAGTCGGGGAACGCATTCACCCCTCCACTTT.

The chain is built from TRBV9 and TRBJ1-3; tentatively, D is TRBD1 (5 bases). The germline V and J ends were trimmed by 1 base and 0 bases, with 17 bases remaining between them. In germline, CDR1 is SGDLS, CDR2 YYNGEE. This CDR3 has 18 amino acids. The DNA of the CDR3 is TGTGCCAGCAGCGTAACCTTCACGGCAGGACACTCTGGAAACACCATATATTTT. Its translation: CASSVTFTAGHSGNTIYF.

This rearrangement joins TRBV6-6 to TRBJ2-2, with no clear D. CDR3 length: 14 amino acids. V was shortened by 7 bases and J by 1 base, with 10 bases between the two germline ends. Germline V gene lookup returns CDR1 MNHNY and CDR2 SVGAGI (reference sequence). CDR3 amino acids: CASTVAENTGELFF. In nucleotides, the CDR3 is TGTGCCAGCACCGTGGCGGAGAACACCGGGGAGCTGTTTTTT.

V gene TRBV5-1 combines with J gene TRBJ2-1, with 7 bases lining up with TRBD2. Germline CDR1 SGHRS, CDR2 YFSETQ. The V gene end was trimmed by 1 base and the J gene end by 4 bases; junction bases not matched to a gene: 5. The CDR3 contains 15 residues. This CDR3 is CASSLLSSGYNEQFF. DNA for the CDR3: TGCGCCAGCAGCTTGCTTTCTAGCGGATACAATGAGCAGTTCTTC.

The chain uses TRBV19 and TRBJ1-1; tentatively, D is TRBD1 (6 bases). This CDR3 has 14 residues. V was cut by 7 bases and J by 4 bases, with 16 bases left in between. The germline V gene encodes CDR1 LNHDA and CDR2 SQIVND (reference sequence). In DNA form, the CDR3 reads TGTGCCAGTACTGGGCTGGGGGGCCCCACTGAAGCTTTCTTT. Protein sequence: CASTGLGGPTEAFF. Using reference TRBV19 and TRBJ1-1 for the parts outside the CDR3, the full variable domain is DGGITQSPKYLFRKEGQNVTLSCEQNLNHDAMYWYRQDPGQGLRLIYYSQIVNDFQKGDIAEGYSVSREKKESFPLTVTSAQKNPTAFYLCASTGLGGPTEAFFGQGTRLTVV.

The chain's CDR3 is CASSLWGSGANVLTF. The CDR3 DNA reads TGCGCCAGCAGCCTCTGGGGCTCTGGGGCCAACGTCCTGACTTTC. The rearrangement links TRBV4-1 to TRBJ2-6; no definite D call. The CDR3 spans 15 residues. Trimming took 4 bases from V and 0 from J, leaving 7 bases between them. The germline V gene has CDR1 MGHRA and CDR2 YSYEKL.

V is TRBV15 and J is TRBJ2-3; D is unclear. The CDR3 consists of 17 residues. With 0 bases removed from V and 2 bases from J, the gap between germline ends came to 15 bases. Germline V lookup: CDR1 LNHNV, CDR2 YYDKDF (reference sequence). The CDR3 loop reads CATSRDLITTLTDTQYF. The CDR3 DNA sequence: TGTGCCACCAGCAGAGATCTGATCACTACCCTCACAGATACGCAGTATTTT.

In its sample, this clone was seen a few times. This chain connects TRBV18 to TRBJ2-1, with 7 bases that match TRBD1. J was trimmed by 6 bases and V by 2 bases; bases with no gene match: 7. Germline CDR1 is KGHSH and CDR2 is LQKENI. There are 15 residues in the CDR3. CDR3 sequence: CASSPRGPGTNEQFF. As DNA, the CDR3 is TGTGCCAGCTCACCAAGGGGGCCAGGGACCAATGAGCAGTTCTTC.

V gene TRBV4-3 combines with J gene TRBJ1-2; a possible D gene is TRBD1 (5 bases). Per germline, CDR1 LGHNA and CDR2 YSLEER. V was clipped by 0 bases and J by 4 bases, with 12 bases between them. The CDR3 extends over 15 amino acids. The DNA of the CDR3 is TGCGCCAGCAGCCAAGATCGCCAGGGAGGCTATGGCTACACCTTC. This translates into CASSQDRQGGYGYTF.

This clone was observed a handful of times. The chain has TRBV2 and TRBJ2-2; D gene uncertain. CDR3 length: 17 amino acids. V was shortened by 2 bases and J by 4 bases, with 17 bases between the two germline ends. From germline, CDR1 is SNHLY and CDR2 FYNNEI. The CDR3 region is CASSELRPPLGTGELFF. CDR3 coding DNA: TGTGCCAGCAGTGAATTACGTCCTCCTTTGGGCACCGGGGAGCTGTTTTTT.

The chain recombines TRBV25-1 with TRBJ2-1; 7 bases agree with TRBD1. The CDR3 sequence is 13 residues long. Germline CDR1 MGHDK, CDR2 SYGVNS. The trim removed 4 bases at V and 3 bases at J, leaving 0 bases unmatched. The DNA for the CDR3 is TGTGCCAGCAGTGGGGACAGCTACAATGAGCAGTTCTTC. This gives the protein CASSGDSYNEQFF.

The J gene is TRBJ2-3, the V gene TRBV15; tentative D call: TRBD1 (6 bases). This CDR3 spans 16 amino acids. V lost 4 bases, J lost 1 base, and 15 bases lay in between. Germline V gene data show CDR1 as LNHNV and CDR2 as YYDKDF (reference sequence). CDR3 sequence: CATSKGRGSGTDTQYF. The CDR3 DNA sequence: TGTGCCACCAGCAAAGGCAGGGGATCAGGCACAGATACGCAGTATTTT.

This chain connects TRBV7-2 to TRBJ1-1, with a possible D match to TRBD1 (6 bases). Germline lookup yields CDR1 SGHTA and CDR2 FQGNSA. This CDR3 contains 15 residues. The germline V and J ends were trimmed by 4 bases and 0 bases, with 12 bases remaining between them. CDR3 residues: CASSSGTGLNTEAFF. CDR3 sequence (DNA): TGTGCCAGCAGCTCGGGTACAGGGCTGAACACTGAAGCTTTCTTT.

V usage is TRBV27 and J usage is TRBJ1-1; TRBD1 aligns across 12 bases. CDR3 length equals 15 residues. Trimming took 1 base from V and 8 from J; bases not matched to a gene: 5. Germline V gene data show CDR1 as MNHEY and CDR2 as SMNVEV (reference sequence). This chain's CDR3 is CASSLFGTGGLEAFF. CDR3 in DNA: TGTGCCAGCAGTTTATTTGGGACAGGGGGCCTAGAAGCTTTCTTT.

The V and J genes are TRBV27 and TRBJ2-5; D remains unclear. Germline V gene sequence: CDR1 MNHEY, CDR2 SMNVEV (reference sequence). This CDR3 spans 13 amino acids. The V and J ends lost 5 bases and 4 bases respectively, with 11 bases between them. As DNA, the CDR3 is TGTGCCAGCAGTCCAAATTACAGAGAGACCCAGTACTTC. It encodes CASSPNYRETQYF.

V and J are TRBV6-6 and TRBJ1-5; D is undetermined. Germline CDR1 MNHNY, CDR2 SVGAGI (reference sequence). The CDR3 runs 15 residues. The ends were cut back, 6 bases at V and 0 bases at J, with 12 bases in the middle. CDR3 sequence (DNA): TGTGCCAGCAGACTTAGGAGCGATAGCAATCAGCCCCAGCATTTT. It translates to CASRLRSDSNQPQHF.

The chain uses TRBV5-4 and TRBJ1-1; a possible D gene is TRBD1 (5 bases). The V gene lost 3 bases and the J gene lost 10 bases, with 16 bases spanning the gap. Per the germline V gene, CDR1 is SGHNT and CDR2 is YYREEE (reference sequence). This CDR3 is built from 13 residues. In nucleotides, the CDR3 is TGTGCCAGCAGCTCCCGGCAGAGGGGAGTAGCTTTCTTT. It specifies CASSSRQRGVAFF.

The genes are TRBV9 and TRBJ2-7, with D maybe TRBD2 (5 bases). V lost 4 bases and J lost 6, with 20 bases in between. Germline lookup yields CDR1 SGDLS and CDR2 YYNGEE. The CDR3 is 15 amino acids. CDR3 protein: CASSLGGLNTVEQYF. CDR3 DNA: TGTGCCAGCAGCCTCGGCGGGTTGAATACTGTCGAGCAGTACTTC.

The chain has TRBV27 and TRBJ2-3, with 8 bases identical to TRBD2. CDR1 and CDR2 from the germline V gene are MNHEY and SMNVEV (reference sequence). This CDR3 has 14 residues. The junction had 7 bases not matched to a gene; V was cut back by 5 bases and J by 6 bases. This CDR3 is CASSLSTSVDTQYF. The CDR3 DNA reads as TGTGCCAGCAGTCTTTCGACTAGCGTGGATACGCAGTATTTT.

The chain links TRBV5-1 to TRBJ2-7; 14 bases match TRBD2. V dropped 5 bases and J dropped 1; count of bases not matched to a gene: 8. CDR3 length equals 17 residues. Germline V gene lookup returns CDR1 SGHRS and CDR2 YFSETQ. CDR3: CASRVGTSGRGSYEQYF. The CDR3 nucleotides read TGCGCCAGCAGGGTAGGGACTAGCGGGAGAGGGTCCTACGAGCAGTACTTC.

This chain joins TRBV7-9 and TRBJ2-1; D perhaps matches TRBD2 (6 bases). The CDR3 has 17 amino acids. Germline CDR1 and CDR2: SEHNR and FQNEAQ (reference sequence). Trimming removed 2 bases at V and 12 bases at J, with 26 bases between. The DNA for the CDR3 is TGTGCCAGCAGCTTACAGCACAACCGACTAGACCCCGGAGGGCAGTTCTTC. Protein product: CASSLQHNRLDPGGQFF.

The V gene is TRBV19, the J gene TRBJ1-2; 9 bases match TRBD1. Germline-derived CDR1 and CDR2 are LNHDA and SQIVND (reference sequence). V lost 4 bases to trimming and J lost 6 bases; unmatched junction nucleotides: 15. The CDR3 covers 17 residues. Here the CDR3 reads CASSTLLQGADRHGYTF. CDR3 DNA sequence: TGTGCCAGTAGTACTCTCCTACAGGGGGCGGATAGGCATGGCTACACCTTC.

The chain is built from TRBV4-1 and TRBJ2-3; 9 positions match TRBD1. V lost 0 bases to trimming and J lost 4 bases; unmatched junction nucleotides: 11. The length of the CDR3 is 18 residues. Germline assignment: CDR1 MGHRA and CDR2 YSYEKL. The CDR3 nucleotides read TGCGCCAGCAGCCAAGAGGTTTCCGGGACAGGGTTTCCAGATACGCAGTATTTT. Residues: CASSQEVSGTGFPDTQYF.